Presented here are 13 T cell receptor beta chains from one specimen sequenced in a study of Ad26.COV2.S vaccination and SARS-CoV-2 variants. Treatment defined: roughly 20 received Ad26.COV2.S at low or high dose, single or two shots; about 5 received placebo; per-sample allocation not given. Sampling occurred on day 63 after the first vaccine or placebo injection. Sequencing was performed with immunoSEQ multiplex PCR; in TCRdb, only in-frame clones are kept and a portion is missing. Among 300,000 to 350,000 clones, roughly nine tenths were seen once, and the ten largest hold around 5.5%. The starting material was peripheral blood, obtained in a trial of Ad26.COV2.S vaccine versus placebo. The source of these receptors is a person between 18 and 65 years old who received the Ad26.COV2.S COVID-19 vaccine or a placebo.

The V call is TRBV30, the J call TRBJ1-1; D unclear. CDR3 length: 13 residues. V lost 3 bases and J lost 2, with 10 bases in between. The germline gives CDR1 GTSNPN, CDR2 SVGIG (reference sequence). The CDR3 nucleotides are TGTGCCTGGAGCCCTCGCCCCAACACTGAAGCTTTCTTT. Protein product: CAWSPRPNTEAFF.

The chain combines TRBV6-2 or TRBV6-3 with TRBJ2-1, with D possibly TRBD2 on 6 matching bases. CDR3 length: 15 residues. Germline CDR1 and CDR2: MNHEY and SVGEGT. Trimming took off 4 bases at V and 7 bases at J, with 17 bases between the two ends. DNA of the CDR3: TGTGCCAGCAGTTTGCGGGATATAGGGGTGAATGAGCAGTTCTTC. It codes for CASSLRDIGVNEQFF.

This clone was recorded once. This chain links TRBV6-2 or TRBV6-3 with TRBJ2-1; TRBD1 matches 7 bases. Germline V gives CDR1 MNHEY, CDR2 SVGEGT. The J segment lost 7 bases and the V segment lost 3 bases, leaving 3 bases of the junction unmatched. The CDR3 runs to 13 residues. The CDR3 protein is CASSYAGGNEQFF. As DNA, the CDR3 is TGTGCCAGCAGTTATGCAGGGGGTAATGAGCAGTTCTTC.

The V gene is TRBV7-2, the J gene TRBJ2-7; TRBD2 agrees at 7 bases. The CDR3 consists of 15 residues. Germline CDR1 reads SGHTA; CDR2 reads FQGNSA. The ends lost 3 bases at V and 0 bases at J; junction bases unmatched: 5. CDR3: CASSLGAGTSYEQYV. DNA for the CDR3: TGTGCCAGCAGCTTGGGAGCGGGGACCTCCTACGAGCAGTACGTC.

The J gene is TRBJ2-7, the V gene TRBV3-1 (or the pseudogene TRBV3-2), with TRBD2 matching 8 bases. CDR1 is LGHDT and CDR2 is YNNKEL in the germline V gene (reference sequence). This CDR3 region has 17 residues. The V gene end was trimmed by 0 bases and the J gene end by 9 bases; junction bases not matched to a gene: 16. The CDR3 protein is CASSQDRASGYCHRQYV. Here the CDR3 DNA reads TGTGCCAGCAGCCAAGATCGCGCTAGCGGGTACTGTCATAGGCAGTACGTC.

This clone was recorded only once. The rearrangement uses TRBV5-1 and TRBJ2-1, with D possibly matching TRBD2 (5 bases). The CDR3 is 14 residues long. V gave up 5 bases and J gave up 4 bases, with 13 bases separating them. The V gene's germline CDR1 is SGHRS and CDR2 YFSETQ. The CDR3 nucleotides are TGCGCCAGCAGTAGAGGGCAGGCTTACAATGAGCAGTTCTTC. Translated, it gives CASSRGQAYNEQFF.

This clone was recorded once. The V call is TRBV7-9, the J call TRBJ2-2; D gene unclear. The CDR3 runs 16 residues. Germline CDR1 reads SEHNR; CDR2 reads FQNEAQ (reference sequence). Between the trimmed V and J ends, which lost 5 bases and 3 bases, there was a span of 16 bases. DNA for the CDR3: TGTGCCAGCAGCCCCGGCGCGGCCTACTACACCGGGGAGCTGTTTTTT. Translating gives CASSPGAAYYTGELFF.

This clone was counted a single time. This chain connects TRBV7-9 to TRBJ1-3; D not certain. V was cut by 11 bases and J by 0 bases, with 14 bases left in between. The CDR3 covers 14 residues. In germline, CDR1 is SEHNR, CDR2 FQNEAQ (reference sequence). The chain's CDR3 is CAHDHYRSGNTIYF. The CDR3 DNA follows: TGTGCCCACGACCACTATCGCTCTGGAAACACCATATATTTT.

V and J are TRBV6-6 and TRBJ1-4, with TRBD1 as a possible D gene (6 bases). The CDR3 loop spans 14 amino acids. Germline CDR1 reads MNHNY; CDR2 reads SVGAGI (reference sequence). V was shortened by 6 bases and J by 4 bases, with 12 bases between the two germline ends. The CDR3, as DNA: TGTGCCAGCAGCCTTGGACAGATTAATGAAAAACTGTTTTTT. Translated: CASSLGQINEKLFF.

V usage is TRBV24-1 and J usage is TRBJ2-3; perhaps TRBD1 as D (6 bases). Trimming stripped 4 bases from V and 3 bases from J, with 16 bases between. Germline V lookup: CDR1 KGHDR, CDR2 SFDVKD. This CDR3 region has 16 residues. The CDR3 DNA reads TGTGCCACCAGTGAGAGCGGCAGGGGAAATACAGATACGCAGTATTTT. Translating it yields CATSESGRGNTDTQYF.

The CDR3 DNA reads TGCGCCAGCAGCCTGGGACACCGAGGGCCAGATACGCAGTATTTT. It translates to CASSLGHRGPDTQYF. V usage is TRBV4-3 and J usage is TRBJ2-3, with a tentative D call TRBD1 (6 bases). Germline CDR1 and CDR2: LGHNA and YSLEER. Trimming removed 4 bases at V and 4 bases at J, with 15 bases between. The CDR3 sequence is 15 residues long.

The chain combines TRBV2 with TRBJ2-5; D possibly corresponds to TRBD2 (6 bases). The V gene lost 6 bases and the J gene lost 4 bases, with 21 bases spanning the gap. Germline V gene lookup returns CDR1 SNHLY and CDR2 FYNNEI. This CDR3 contains 16 residues. CDR3 residues: CASSGENVLGGETQYF. DNA of the CDR3: TGTGCCAGCAGCGGAGAAAACGTCTTGGGAGGAGAGACCCAGTACTTC.

This chain connects TRBV29-1 to TRBJ2-1; D remains unclear. Trimming removed 7 bases at V and 0 bases at J, with 22 bases between. Germline V lookup: CDR1 SQVTM, CDR2 ANQGSEA. The CDR3 spans 17 residues. The CDR3 nucleotides read TGCAGCGCCCTCCAACGTTCTTCCCCAAGCTCCTACAATGAGCAGTTCTTC. This encodes CSALQRSSPSSYNEQFF.